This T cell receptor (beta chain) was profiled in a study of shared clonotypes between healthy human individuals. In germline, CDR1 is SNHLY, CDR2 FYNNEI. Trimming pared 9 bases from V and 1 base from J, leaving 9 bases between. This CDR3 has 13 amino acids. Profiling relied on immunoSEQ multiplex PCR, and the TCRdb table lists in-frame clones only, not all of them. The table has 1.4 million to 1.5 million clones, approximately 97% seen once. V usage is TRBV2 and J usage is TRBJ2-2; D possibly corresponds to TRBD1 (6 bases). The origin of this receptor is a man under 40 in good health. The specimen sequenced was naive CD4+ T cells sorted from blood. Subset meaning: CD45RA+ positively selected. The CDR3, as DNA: TGTGCCAGATCGACAGGGAACACCGGGGAGCTGTTTTTT. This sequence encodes CARSTGNTGELFF. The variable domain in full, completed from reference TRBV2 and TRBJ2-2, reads EPEVTQTPSHQVTQMGQEVILRCVPISNHLYFYWYRQILGQKVEFLVSFYNNEISEKSEIFDDQFSVERPDGSNFTLKIRSTKLEDSAMYFCARSTGNTGELFFGEGSRLTVL.